This TCR beta chain originates from a study of blood T cell repertoires in COVID-19. Sequencing used immunoSEQ multiplex PCR; TCRdb keeps in-frame clones, though not all of them. The data contain about 260,000 clones, about 90% of them seen just once; the ten biggest clones take up around 1%. This CDR3 region has 13 residues. The germline V and J ends were trimmed by 10 bases and 8 bases, with 20 bases remaining between them. The V gene's germline CDR1 is MDHEN and CDR2 SYDVKM. The material sequenced was PBMCs or T cells enriched from blood (not recorded which). The TCR comes from a man over 45 who had been exposed to COVID-19. The rearrangement links TRBV28 to TRBJ1-2; D gene unclear. The DNA for the CDR3 is TGTGCCATTTCGAGACGGAGTCCTTCCGGCTACACCTTC. Its protein product is CAISRRSPSGYTF.